This T cell receptor (beta chain) originates from a study of T-cell reconstitution after alpha-beta-depleted transplantation in children. Study results and limitations: Several hundred rapidly expanded clones from non-depleted graft cells reportedly supplied alpha-beta T cells about two months post-transplant. Elevated TCRbeta diversity at day 60 was traced, in some patients, to surviving recipient T cells and thymic progenitors. A year post-transplant, T-cell counts and diversity derived mostly from newly produced T cells.

Looked up from germline, CDR1 is SGHNT and CDR2 is YENEEA. CDR3 length: 15 residues. The junction had 5 bases not matched to a gene; V was cut back by 5 bases and J by 2 bases. The TCRbeta library incorporated unique molecular identifiers. A single record per CDR3 protein comes from TCRdb applying MiXCR to the PCR reads. The sample holds 100,000 or so distinct CDR3 sequences, around 6.1% seen once. This clonotype came up a few times. The antigen is undetermined. The sequence came from a female patient younger than 10 who had a stem cell transplant for Fanconi anemia, so the T cells may come from the graft donor. The chain links TRBV11-3 to TRBJ2-2, with TRBD1 matching 7 bases. The sample in question was PBMCs, mostly from graft donor cells, obtained 60 days after TCRalphabeta/CD19-depleted stem cell transplant. CDR3 in DNA: TGTGCCAGCAGCAAGACAGGGACCAACACCGGGGAGCTGTTTTTT. Residues: CASSKTGTNTGELFF. The whole variable domain, remainder taken from reference TRBV11-3 and TRBJ2-2, is EAGVVQSPRYKIIEKKQPVAFWCNPISGHNTLYWYLQNLGQGPELLIRYENEEAVDDSQLPKDRFSAERLKGVDSTLKIQPAELGDSAVYLCASSKTGTNTGELFFGEGSRLTVL.